Listed below are T cell receptor beta chains from one sample, sequenced in a study of blood T cell repertoires in COVID-19. Libraries were prepared by immunoSEQ multiplex PCR; TCRdb keeps only in-frame clonotypes and omits some of them. The sample includes tens of thousands of clones, roughly 89% of them seen just once. The source material was peripheral blood. Every receptor here comes from a man in his forties or fifties with active COVID-19. Both conserved end residues are part of each CDR3. D genes are given only for firm matches. Rows give clone size only sometimes, using once, few, many, or a class for an expanded clone.

TRBV6-5	.	TRBJ2-1	TRBD2	CASKRLAGSYNEQFF	TGTGCCAGCAAAAGACTAGCGGGATCATACAATGAGCAGTTCTTC
TRBV7-9	.	TRBJ2-7	TRBD1	CASSPSGGIEQYF	TGTGCCAGCAGCCCCTCAGGGGGTATCGAGCAGTACTTC
TRBV24-1	.	TRBJ2-1	.	CATSDLGGAYNEQFF	TGTGCCACCAGTGATTTGGGGGGCGCCTACAATGAGCAGTTCTTC
TRBV15	.	TRBJ2-1	TRBD1	CATSRGTGEAYNEQFF	TGTGCCACCAGCAGGGGGACAGGGGAGGCATACAATGAGCAGTTCTTC
TRBV19	once	TRBJ2-2	.	CASRTVTNTGELFF	TGTGCCAGTAGGACAGTTACTAACACCGGGGAGCTGTTTTTT
TRBV4-1	.	TRBJ1-1	.	CASSRNFVQGRFTEAFF	TGCGCCAGCAGCCGAAATTTTGTACAGGGTCGTTTCACTGAAGCTTTCTTT
TRBV6-5	once	TRBJ1-1	TRBD1	CASSYTGQGNTEAFF	TGTGCCAGCAGTTACACGGGACAGGGGAACACTGAAGCTTTCTTT
TRBV19	once	TRBJ2-7	.	CASSYSSLDSYEQYF	TGTGCCAGTAGTTATTCATCACTTGATTCCTACGAGCAGTACTTC
TRBV28	.	TRBJ2-3	TRBD2	CASSLGLAGETDTQYF	TGTGCCAGCAGTTTAGGGCTAGCGGGAGAAACAGATACGCAGTATTTT
TRBV27	.	TRBJ2-1	TRBD1	CASSSPGQGFHNEQFF	TGTGCCAGCAGTTCGCCGGGACAGGGGTTTCACAATGAGCAGTTCTTC
TRBV19	.	TRBJ2-1	.	CASKAGFLSNGYNEQFF	TGTGCCAGTAAGGCAGGGTTCTTGTCGAACGGGTACAATGAGCAGTTCTTC